What follows describes a single TCR beta chain. Profiled with immunoSEQ multiplex PCR; TCRdb holds only in-frame clones, not every one. Among hundreds of thousands of clones listed, approximately 88% were seen once. The sample comes from a study of shared T cell receptors in the human thymus. A further study also used this sample, focusing on human thymus T cells. As that report states: All donors were healthy Finnish infants who were undergoing corrective surgery to treat congenital heart defects. Related research reported highly overlapping thymic repertoires among unrelated individuals.

Sequencing was carried out using thymocytes. The clonotype was recovered from a boy less than two years old with a congenital heart defect.

DNA for the CDR3: TGCAGCGTTGAAGATGAGCCTATGCGGGAGAACTACAATGAGCAGTTCTTC. Translation: CSVEDEPMRENYNEQFF. The rearrangement links TRBV29-1 to TRBJ2-1; 7 bases align to TRBD2. CDR1 is SQVTM, CDR2 ANQGSEA, per germline. The CDR3 length is 17 residues. After removal of 0 bases from V and 3 bases from J, the junction contained 11 bases not matched to a gene.